The 22 T cell receptor beta chains reported below all come from one sample, sequenced in a study of blood T cell repertoires in COVID-19. Generated by immunoSEQ multiplex PCR, the TCRdb table keeps only in-frame clones and is missing some. The repertoire includes roughly 440,000 clones, 88% of them detected once, and roughly 12% sits in the top ten. Sequenced material: peripheral blood. These receptors were taken from a woman between 45 and 60 years old with COVID-19, enrolled during active disease.

V and J are TRBV7-9 and TRBJ1-1; D not resolved. V was cut by 5 bases and J by 1 base, with 8 bases left in between. The germline CDR1 and CDR2 sequences are SEHNR and FQNEAQ (reference sequence). The length of the CDR3 is 13 residues. CDR3 in DNA: TGTGCCAGCAGCAAGGGAGAGAACACTGAAGCTTTCTTT. Protein: CASSKGENTEAFF.

This clone was recorded only once. The rearrangement uses TRBV28 and TRBJ1-6; no firm D call. V lost 2 bases, J lost 7 bases, and 9 bases lay in between. There are 14 residues in the CDR3. The germline gives CDR1 MDHEN, CDR2 SYDVKM. The CDR3 loop is CASSLAENNSPLHF. The CDR3 DNA is TGTGCCAGCAGTTTAGCGGAGAACAATTCACCCCTCCACTTT.

The CDR3, as DNA: TGTGCCAGCAGCTCAGACTTTTGGACAGGGCATAAAGGAGCTTTCTTT. Amino acids: CASSSDFWTGHKGAFF. This rearrangement joins TRBV7-8 to TRBJ1-1, with 8 bases identical to TRBD1. J gave up 10 bases and V 4 bases, and 17 bases lay outside the gene matches. Germline CDR1 reads SGHVS; CDR2 reads FQNEAQ. This CDR3 is built from 16 residues.

The chain recombines TRBV15 with TRBJ1-2, with a tentative D call TRBD1 (5 bases). CDR3 length: 17 residues. Germline CDR1 LNHNV, CDR2 YYDKDF (reference sequence). The ends were cut back, 2 bases at V and 4 bases at J, with 20 bases in the middle. Written as DNA, the CDR3 is TGTGCCACCAGCAGATTTCTATCTGCAGGGTCGTTCTATGGCTACACCTTC. This encodes CATSRFLSAGSFYGYTF. The entire variable domain, with the rest obtained from reference TRBV15 and TRBJ1-2, is as follows: DAMVIQNPRYQVTQFGKPVTLSCSQTLNHNVMYWYQQKSSQAPKLLFHYYDKDFNNEADTPDNFQSRRPNTSFCFLDIRSPGLGDTAMYLCATSRFLSAGSFYGYTFGSGTRLTVV.

This clone was detected once. This chain joins TRBV10-3 and TRBJ2-3; TRBD2 aligns across 8 bases. V dropped 10 bases and J dropped 3; count of bases not matched to a gene: 15. Per the germline V gene, CDR1 is ENHRY and CDR2 is SYGVKD. This CDR3 contains 16 residues. CDR3 region: CATTSGRGDLTDTQYF. The CDR3 region has the DNA TGTGCCACCACCTCGGGGCGGGGGGACTTAACAGATACGCAGTATTTT.

This rearrangement joins TRBV28 to TRBJ2-7; D is unresolved. This CDR3 has 12 residues. Trimming pared 7 bases from V and 0 bases from J, leaving 7 bases between. Germline V CDR1 and CDR2: MDHEN, SYDVKM. The CDR3 sequence is CASTMSSYEQYF. CDR3 coding DNA: TGTGCCAGCACCATGAGCTCCTACGAGCAGTACTTC.

V gene TRBV3-1 (or the pseudogene TRBV3-2) combines with J gene TRBJ2-3; no reliable D call. This CDR3 is 14 amino acids long. V lost 4 bases, J lost 2 bases, and 10 bases lay in between. CDR1 LGHDT and CDR2 YNNKEL come from the germline V gene (reference sequence). CDR3 DNA sequence: TGTGCCAGCAGCCTTGGCCCAAACACAGATACGCAGTATTTT. Protein product: CASSLGPNTDTQYF.

V usage is TRBV27 and J usage is TRBJ1-1, with 7 bases fitting TRBD1. The V and J ends lost 6 bases and 1 base, in that order; junction bases with no gene match: 8. CDR1 MNHEY and CDR2 SMNVEV come from the germline V gene (reference sequence). The CDR3 covers 15 residues. CDR3 DNA: TGTGCCAGCAGGCAGCAGGGGGGACCGAACACTGAAGCTTTCTTT. It codes for CASRQQGGPNTEAFF.

The chain combines TRBV19 with TRBJ1-2; unclear D gene. Trimming left V 6 bases short and J 5 bases short, with 16 bases between. The CDR3 consists of 14 residues. Germline CDR1 LNHDA, CDR2 SQIVND (reference sequence). Here the CDR3 DNA reads TGTGCCAGTAGACCTTTTGCGACTGTGTATGGCTACACCTTC. Amino acids: CASRPFATVYGYTF. Looking up the rest from reference TRBV19 and TRBJ1-2 gives the full variable domain: DGGITQSPKYLFRKEGQNVTLSCEQNLNHDAMYWYRQDPGQGLRLIYYSQIVNDFQKGDIAEGYSVSREKKESFPLTVTSAQKNPTAFYLCASRPFATVYGYTFGSGTRLTVV.

The chain couples TRBV19 to TRBJ1-2; D is unclear. Germline V gene lookup returns CDR1 LNHDA and CDR2 SQIVND (reference sequence). There are 12 residues in the CDR3. Trimming removed 5 bases at V and 7 bases at J, with 11 bases between. CDR3 sequence: CASSYREGGYTF. The CDR3 coding sequence is TGTGCCAGTAGTTATCGGGAGGGTGGCTACACCTTC.

V usage is TRBV28 and J usage is TRBJ2-5, with 10 positions matching TRBD1. Germline trimming cut 5 bases from V and 1 base from J; bases unmatched to any gene: 4. The CDR3 has 15 residues. Germline CDR1 is MDHEN and CDR2 is SYDVKM. The CDR3 loop is CASSDRGRLQETQYF. The CDR3 nucleotides are TGTGCCAGCAGTGACAGGGGGCGCCTCCAAGAGACCCAGTACTTC.

The rearrangement links TRBV9 to TRBJ1-1; unclear D gene. Per the germline V gene, CDR1 is SGDLS and CDR2 is YYNGEE. The CDR3 spans 15 residues. The V end was cut by 0 bases, the J end by 3 bases, with 12 bases between. Here the CDR3 DNA reads TGTGCCAGCAGCGTAGCTACGAGCGAACACACTGAAGCTTTCTTT. Protein product: CASSVATSEHTEAFF. Filled out from reference TRBV9 and TRBJ1-1, the complete variable domain reads DSGVTQTPKHLITATGQRVTLRCSPRSGDLSVYWYQQSLDQGLQFLIQYYNGEERAKGNILERFSAQQFPDLHSELNLSSLELGDSALYFCASSVATSEHTEAFFGQGTRLTVV.

The sample holds a few counts of this clone. J is TRBJ2-2 and V is TRBV5-4; 10 bases are shared with TRBD1. After removal of 3 bases from V and 3 bases from J, the junction contained 2 bases not matched to a gene. The CDR3 has 15 amino acids. Germline-derived CDR1 and CDR2 are SGHNT and YYREEE (reference sequence). As DNA, the CDR3 is TGTGCCAGCAGCTCCGGACAGGGGGACACCGGGGAGCTGTTTTTT. The encoded protein is CASSSGQGDTGELFF. The complete variable domain, with remaining parts taken from reference TRBV5-4 and TRBJ2-2, reads ETGVTQSPTHLIKTRGQQVTLRCSSQSGHNTVSWYQQALGQGPQFIFQYYREEENGRGNFPPRFSGLQFPNYSSELNVNALELDDSALYLCASSSGQGDTGELFFGEGSRLTVL.

This chain links TRBV6-1 with TRBJ1-2, with D tentatively TRBD1 (5 bases). Germline V CDR1 and CDR2: MNHNS, SASEGT. The CDR3 runs 13 residues. Trimming took off 1 base at V and 4 bases at J, with 7 bases between the two ends. This chain's CDR3 is CASSEEGIYGYTF. As DNA, the CDR3 is TGTGCCAGCAGTGAAGAGGGGATCTATGGCTACACCTTC.

The chain carries TRBV7-2 and TRBJ2-1; TRBD2 aligns across 10 bases. CDR3 length: 16 amino acids. After removal of 2 bases from V and 0 bases from J, the junction contained 1 base not matched to a gene. Germline V gene sequence: CDR1 SGHTA, CDR2 FQGNSA. CDR3 nucleotides: TGTGCCAGCAGCTTAAGCGGGGGGGGCTCCTACAATGAGCAGTTCTTC. Translation gives CASSLSGGGSYNEQFF.

CDR3 in DNA: TGCGCCAGCAACGCCCTAGCGGGTGACACAGATACGCAGTATTTT. As protein: CASNALAGDTDTQYF. The chain joins TRBV5-1 to TRBJ2-3; 8 bases line up with TRBD2. The CDR3 contains 15 residues. The V segment lost 6 bases and the J segment 2 bases; nucleotides outside the gene matches: 8. Germline CDR1 SGHRS, CDR2 YFSETQ.

This CDR3 reads CASSLGQGGTEAFF. The CDR3 bases are TGTGCCAGCAGCCTGGGACAGGGGGGGACTGAAGCTTTCTTT. This chain uses TRBV5-5 with TRBJ1-1; TRBD1 aligns across 11 bases. CDR1 is SGHKS, CDR2 YYEKEE, per germline (reference sequence). The CDR3 is 14 residues long. With V trimmed by 4 bases and J by 5 bases, 4 bases remained unmatched.

The V gene is TRBV23-1, the J gene TRBJ2-5, with a tentative D call TRBD1 (5 bases). TRBV23-1 is an ORF, with its function uncertain. The CDR3 is 14 residues long. Trimming took 3 bases from V and 1 from J, leaving 9 bases between them. The CDR3 nucleotides are TGCGCCAGCAGTCAGCCGACAGTCCAAGAGACCCAGTACTTC. The encoded protein is CASSQPTVQETQYF.

This clone was observed a single time. This sequence joins TRBV5-1 and TRBJ2-1; tentatively, D is TRBD2 (5 bases). The germline gives CDR1 SGHRS, CDR2 YFSETQ. V lost 4 bases and J 9 bases, leaving 20 bases between the germline ends. The CDR3 sequence is 15 residues long. In DNA form, the CDR3 reads TGCGCCAGCAGCCCGCCGGCGGGCCCGGAGAGTGAGCAGTTCTTC. The encoded protein is CASSPPAGPESEQFF. Complete variable domain (other parts from reference TRBV5-1 and TRBJ2-1): KAGVTQTPRYLIKTRGQQVTLSCSPISGHRSVSWYQQTPGQGLQFLFEYFSETQRNKGNFPGRFSGRQFSNSRSEMNVSTLELGDSALYLCASSPPAGPESEQFFGPGTRLTVL.

The chain carries TRBV5-6 and TRBJ2-7; D is uncertain. Deletions cut 6 bases from V and 0 bases from J, with 16 bases between. The CDR3 covers 15 residues. The germline gives CDR1 SGHDT, CDR2 YYEEEE. The CDR3 DNA is TGTGCCAGCATCACGGTCCCCCCCTACTCCTACGAGCAGTACTTC. Its protein product is CASITVPPYSYEQYF.

The gene calls are TRBV18 and TRBJ1-1, with unresolved D. Germline assignment: CDR1 KGHSH and CDR2 LQKENI. V was cut by 3 bases and J by 7 bases, with 12 bases left in between. This CDR3 is built from 13 residues. This CDR3 is CASSPGVNREAFF. CDR3 coding DNA: TGTGCCAGCTCACCCGGGGTTAATCGTGAAGCTTTCTTT.

The V call is TRBV5-8, the J call TRBJ1-3, with 7 bases that match TRBD1. Looked up from germline, CDR1 is SGHTS and CDR2 is YDEGEE. The CDR3 extends over 16 amino acids. V was pared by 2 bases and J by 3 bases, with 8 bases of the junction left unmatched. The CDR3 region has the DNA TGTGCCAGCAGCTTAACAGCCCGGGACAGTGGAAACACCATATATTTT. Residues: CASSLTARDSGNTIYF. Filled out from reference TRBV5-8 and TRBJ1-3, the complete variable domain reads EAGVTQSPTHLIKTRGQQATLRCSPISGHTSVYWYQQALGLGLQFLLWYDEGEERNRGNFPPRFSGRQFPNYSSELNVNALELEDSALYLCASSLTARDSGNTIYFGEGSWLTVV.